Listed here is a single TCR beta chain. This sample was taken from a study of blood T cell repertoires in COVID-19. About the study: Material from acute and convalescent COVID-19 was sourced from the United States, Italy and Spain. T cells, B-cell-depleted T cells, or PBMCs supplied cDNA or gDNA.

The authors' processing: Scientists estimated how many nucleated cells there were by amplifying reference gene primers. This table comes from immunoSEQ multiplex PCR, and its TCRdb copy is limited to in-frame clones, with some not included. D and trimming were read from the DNA, whereas the V and J calls and clone size are those reported in that table. The table has about 90,000 clones, around 88% seen once; the top ten hold more than 1%. The sample taken for sequencing was peripheral blood. The receptor was isolated from an elderly man with active or convalescent COVID-19.

The CDR3 coding sequence is TGTGCCAGCAGTGAAGGGGGAGGGGGTAGGACGGAGACCCAGTACTTC. This translates into CASSEGGGGRTETQYF. The chain has TRBV2 and TRBJ2-5, with D possibly being TRBD2 (7 bases). This CDR3 comprises 16 residues. Per the germline V gene, CDR1 is SNHLY and CDR2 is FYNNEI. Trimming removed 1 base from V and 5 bases from J, with 17 bases in between.